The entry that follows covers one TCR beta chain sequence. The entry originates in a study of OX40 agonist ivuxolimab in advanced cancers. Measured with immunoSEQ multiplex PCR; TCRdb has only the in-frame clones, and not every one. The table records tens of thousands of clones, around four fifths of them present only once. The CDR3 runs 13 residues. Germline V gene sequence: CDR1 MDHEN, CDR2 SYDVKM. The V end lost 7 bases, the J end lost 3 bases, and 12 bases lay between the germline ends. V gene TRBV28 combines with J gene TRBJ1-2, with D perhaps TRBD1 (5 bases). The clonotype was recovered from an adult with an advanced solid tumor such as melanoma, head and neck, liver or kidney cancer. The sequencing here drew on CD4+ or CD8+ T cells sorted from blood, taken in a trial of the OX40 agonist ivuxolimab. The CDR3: CASTPGRHYGYTF. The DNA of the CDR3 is TGTGCCAGCACCCCGGGACGGCACTATGGCTACACCTTC.